The T cell receptor (beta chain) described here comes from a study of a mutant IDH1 vaccine in newly diagnosed glioma (dated by TCRdb to about 2021). Concerning the study at large: Patients received eight vaccinations in weeks 1, 3, 5, 7, 11, 15, 19 and 23, corresponding to visits V03 through V10. Vaccination was initiated 4-6 weeks after radiotherapy alone, or concurrently with temozolomide cycles in the chemotherapy-containing groups. Of the 32 patients who were treated, 62.5% were male and approximately 40% were female, and the mean age was roughly 40 years. Prior to enrollment, standard therapy consisting of radiotherapy alone, temozolomide alone, or radiochemotherapy with temozolomide had been administered to patients, with the combination being received by most patients. Six visits were used for peripheral blood collection: V03 (baseline), V05, V07, V10, V12 and V13. Longitudinal TCRB deep sequencing was performed for some 25 treated patients wherever samples were available for exploratory analyses.

In light of the paper, this sample's time point label describes: week 23, last vaccination. Each vaccine dose, consisting of 300 ug of a 20-mer mutant IDH1 peptide in Montanide, was administered subcutaneously with topical imiquimod. Donors had newly diagnosed WHO grade 3 or 4 IDH1-mutant astrocytomas with loss of nuclear ATRX. The samples were drawn from NOA16, a multicentre, single-arm, open-label phase I trial in Germany that tested a mutant IDH1 peptide vaccine in humans for the first time. Genomic DNA for TCRB sequencing was isolated from EDTA blood with the DNeasy Blood and Tissue Kit. Study-wide conclusions, independent of this receptor: Vaccine-induced immune responses across multiple MHC alleles were detected in over 80% of patients. Selection of PBMC samples for TCRB deep sequencing was based on availability. Pseudoprogression appeared unrelated to alterations in the top peripheral T cell clonotypes detected by TCRB sequencing. The authors stated that sample limitations prevented analyses of patient blood samples from being reproduced.

The table lists this clone with a few counts. The antigen it binds to is not known. Base quality data are lacking; no much larger clone is found one base away. Library preparation was by the immunoSEQ multiplex PCR assay. Rearranged TCR beta chain sequences were amplified using the hsTCRB Kit according to the manufacturer's protocol. An Illumina MiSeq was used to sequence the TCRB libraries. As for the authors' bioinformatics: The kit vendor's proprietary platform handled demultiplexing, trimming and gene mapping. The table comes from immuneACCESS by way of TCRdb, which keeps in-frame sequences with V and J called. Part of the clones is missing from these tables; in studies checked, under half for an unresolved V gene and the rest for unknown reasons. V, J and clone size were drawn from that table, and D and trimming were deduced from the DNA. The sample table lists around 55,000 clones, 80% of them with a count of one. The biggest ten clones account for roughly 6% of the sample.

Source: PBMCs, taken from a glioma patient whose treatment included an IDH1 peptide vaccine. This clonotype originated in a middle-aged man with glioma.

The CDR3 protein is CAWVRGGFGSYEQYF. The nucleotide sequence is TGTGCCTGGGTCCGAGGGGGTTTCGGCTCCTACGAGCAGTACTTC. The rearranged segments are TRBV30 and TRBJ2-7, and perhaps TRBD1 as D gene, on 6 matching bases. Taken from cysteine to phenylalanine, the CDR3 has 15 residues. The kept DNA is CDR3 alone, 45 bases in frame from the first base. CDR1 and CDR2 are read off the germline V gene (reference sequence) as GTSNPN and SVGIG. Trimming removed 5 bases from V and 0 bases from J, leaving 17 bases between the germline ends. The reference TRBV30 and TRBJ2-7 proteins fill in what lies around the CDR3, so the full variable domain reads SQTIHQWPATLVQPVGSPLSLECTVEGTSNPNLYWYRQAAGRGLQLLFYSVGIGQISSEVPQNLSASRPQDRQFILSSKKLLLSDSGFYLCAWVRGGFGSYEQYFGPGTRLTVT.